What follows is one TCR beta chain and its context. In the source study's methods: From reference gene primer amplification, estimates of nucleated cell counts were derived. The repertoire was sequenced with immunoSEQ multiplex PCR; TCRdb's copy has only in-frame clones and lacks some. For V, J and clone size, that table is used; D and trimming come from the DNA. The sample holds 190,000 or so clones, about three quarters seen once. Seattle patient enrollment occurred during active infection, with longitudinal follow-up thereafter. The V gene's germline CDR1 is MNHEY and CDR2 SMNVEV (reference sequence). The CDR3 loop spans 13 amino acids. Trimming left V 2 bases short and J 5 bases short, with 9 bases between. The sample comes from a study of blood T cell repertoires in COVID-19. The wider study: COVID-19 samples, acute and convalescent, were from the United States, Italy and Spain. From T cells, B-cell-depleted T cells, or PBMCs came the material, which was cDNA or gDNA.

Sequenced sample: peripheral blood. The chain links TRBV27 to TRBJ1-1; no reliable D call. The sequence was obtained from a woman aged 80 or over with COVID-19, enrolled during active disease. The CDR3: CASSLERRTEAFF. For the CDR3, the DNA is TGTGCCAGCAGTTTAGAGCGCCGGACTGAAGCTTTCTTT.